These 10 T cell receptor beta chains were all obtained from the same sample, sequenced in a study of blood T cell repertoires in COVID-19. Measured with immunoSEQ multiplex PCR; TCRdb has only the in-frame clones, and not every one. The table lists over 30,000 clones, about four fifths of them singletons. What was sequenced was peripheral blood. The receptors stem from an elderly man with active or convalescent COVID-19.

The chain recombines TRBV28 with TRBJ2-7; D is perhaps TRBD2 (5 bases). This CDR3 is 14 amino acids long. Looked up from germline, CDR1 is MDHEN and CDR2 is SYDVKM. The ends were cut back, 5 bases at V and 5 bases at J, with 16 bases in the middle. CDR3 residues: CASSPSLGSDEQYF. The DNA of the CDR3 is TGTGCCAGCAGTCCCTCTTTGGGGAGTGACGAGCAGTACTTC. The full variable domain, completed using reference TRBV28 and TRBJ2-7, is DVKVTQSSRYLVKRTGEKVFLECVQDMDHENMFWYRQDPGLGLRLIYFSYDVKMKEKGDIPEGYSVSREKKERFSLILESASTNQTSMYLCASSPSLGSDEQYFGPGTRLTVT.

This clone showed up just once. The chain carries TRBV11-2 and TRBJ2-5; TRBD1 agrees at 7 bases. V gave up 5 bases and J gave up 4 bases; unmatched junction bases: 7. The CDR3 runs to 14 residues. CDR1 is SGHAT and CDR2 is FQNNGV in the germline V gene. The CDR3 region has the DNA TGTGCCAGCAGCCCGAACAGGGGCATAGAGACCCAGTACTTC. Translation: CASSPNRGIETQYF.

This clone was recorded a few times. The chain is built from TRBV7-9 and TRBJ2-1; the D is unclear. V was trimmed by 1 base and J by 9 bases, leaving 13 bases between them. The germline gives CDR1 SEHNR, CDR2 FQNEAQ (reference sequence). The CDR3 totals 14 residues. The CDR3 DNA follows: TGTGCCAGCAGCTTAGGCCTCCTAGGTGGTGAGCAGTTCTTC. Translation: CASSLGLLGGEQFF.

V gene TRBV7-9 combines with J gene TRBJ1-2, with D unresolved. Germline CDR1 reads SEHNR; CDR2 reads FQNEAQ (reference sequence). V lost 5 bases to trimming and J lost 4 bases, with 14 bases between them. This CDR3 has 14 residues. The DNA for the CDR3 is TGTGCCAGCAGCCCAGAGACAATCAGCTATGGCTACACCTTC. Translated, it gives CASSPETISYGYTF. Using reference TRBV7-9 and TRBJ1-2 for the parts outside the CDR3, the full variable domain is DTGVSQNPRHKITKRGQNVTFRCDPISEHNRLYWYRQTLGQGPEFLTYFQNEAQLEKSRLLSDRFSAERPKGSFSTLEIQRTEQGDSAMYLCASSPETISYGYTFGSGTRLTVV.

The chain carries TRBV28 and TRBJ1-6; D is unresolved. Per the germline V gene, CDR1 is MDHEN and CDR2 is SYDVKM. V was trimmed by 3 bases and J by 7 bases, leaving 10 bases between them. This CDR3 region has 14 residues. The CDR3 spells CASSFNNRNSPLHF. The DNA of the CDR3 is TGTGCCAGCAGTTTTAACAACCGCAATTCACCCCTCCACTTT.

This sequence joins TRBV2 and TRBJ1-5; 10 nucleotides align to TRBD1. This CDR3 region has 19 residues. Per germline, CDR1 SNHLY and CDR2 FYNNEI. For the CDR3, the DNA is TGTGCAGTCCACGTTAATGGGGACAGGGGACTTTATAGCAATCAGCCCCAGCATTTT. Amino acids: CAVHVNGDRGLYSNQPQHF.

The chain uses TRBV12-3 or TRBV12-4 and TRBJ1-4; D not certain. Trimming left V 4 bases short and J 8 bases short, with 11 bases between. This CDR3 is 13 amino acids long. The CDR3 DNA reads TGTGCCAGCAGTTCCTCTTACACAGAAAAACTGTTTTTT. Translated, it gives CASSSSYTEKLFF.

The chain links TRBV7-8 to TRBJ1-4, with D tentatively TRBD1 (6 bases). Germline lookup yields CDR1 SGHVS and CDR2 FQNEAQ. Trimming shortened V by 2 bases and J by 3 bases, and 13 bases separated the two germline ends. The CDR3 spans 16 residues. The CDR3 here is CASSLRGGTSNEKLFF. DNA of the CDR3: TGTGCCAGCAGCTTAAGGGGGGGGACCTCTAATGAAAAACTGTTTTTT.

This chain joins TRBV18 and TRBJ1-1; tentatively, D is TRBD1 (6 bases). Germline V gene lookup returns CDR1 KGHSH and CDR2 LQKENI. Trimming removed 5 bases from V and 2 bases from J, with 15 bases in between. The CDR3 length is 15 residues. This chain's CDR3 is CASSASTGENTEAFF. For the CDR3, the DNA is TGTGCCAGCTCAGCCTCGACAGGAGAAAACACTGAAGCTTTCTTT.

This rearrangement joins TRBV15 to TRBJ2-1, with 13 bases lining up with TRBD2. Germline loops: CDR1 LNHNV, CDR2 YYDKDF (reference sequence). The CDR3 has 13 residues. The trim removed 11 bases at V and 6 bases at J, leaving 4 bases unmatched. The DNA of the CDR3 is TGTGCCGCCCGGACTAGCGGGAGCAATGAGCAGTTCTTC. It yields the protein CAARTSGSNEQFF.